This paragraph reports one T cell receptor beta chain. Germline V gene lookup returns CDR1 SGHRS and CDR2 YFSETQ. The V and J ends lost 0 bases and 1 base respectively, with 10 bases between them. This CDR3 is 15 amino acids long. This entry belongs to a study of OX40 agonist ivuxolimab in advanced cancers. Study as a whole: The dose-escalation cohort was approximately 81% male, with a mean age of around 60 years, ranging about 23 to 90.

TCRdb's table, derived via immunoSEQ multiplex PCR, lists solely in-frame clones and lacks some. The sample contains about 58,000 clones, 86% of which appear only once. The V gene is TRBV5-1, the J gene TRBJ1-1; no clear D. The sequence was obtained from an adult with an advanced solid tumor such as melanoma, head and neck, liver or kidney cancer. The material sequenced was CD4+ or CD8+ T cells sorted from blood, taken in a trial of the OX40 agonist ivuxolimab. The CDR3 DNA reads as TGCGCCAGCAGCTTGGGGGCAGCCCCGAACACTGAAGCTTTCTTT. Encoded protein: CASSLGAAPNTEAFF.